What follows is one TCR beta chain and its context. As yet, its antigen is unknown. The data were taken from a study of CD8+ T cells in alopecia areata. General study points: Scalp data also include sequences from resident alphabeta T cells of normal skin. TCR sharing across patients was less clear than in mice, possibly HLA-related.

In each case, RNA was isolated and then reverse transcribed into cDNA as the sequencing template. The assay was immunoSEQ multiplex PCR, and TCRdb's table has in-frame clones only and misses some. This repertoire shows approximately 150,000 clones, around 57% found once; its top ten account for less than 5%. This clonotype was obtained from a human donor in good health. The specimen was CD4+ T cells sorted from blood.

CDR3 DNA sequence: TGTGCCAGCAGCTTACTCTCGGGGTTAGGCTACACCTTC. Translated, it gives CASSLLSGLGYTF. The chain joins TRBV7-9 to TRBJ1-2; D gene ambiguous. The CDR3 contains 13 residues. Germline V gene data show CDR1 as SEHNR and CDR2 as FQNEAQ (reference sequence). V was clipped by 2 bases and J by 8 bases, with 12 bases between them.